These 12 T cell receptor beta chains were all obtained from the same sample, sequenced in a study of tumor-infiltrating lymphocytes in primary liver carcinoma. A primer in the constant region served to generate TCR beta cDNA from roughly 550 ng of total RNA. What produced the TCR beta libraries was three nested multiplex PCR rounds using slightly modified ARM-PCR. Use of TRBV1-TRBV30 forward primers with a C-beta reverse primer characterized the first two PCR rounds, which lasted roughly 9 cycles each. TCRdb reprocessed the multiplex PCR reads via MiXCR and lists one record per CDR3 protein. Found here are about 120,000 distinct CDR3 sequences, around 70% of them singletons; the top ten hold 8.1%. The 20-30 mg bulk tissue piece was not sorted before simultaneous RNA and DNA extraction. The sequencing input was tumor-adjacent normal liver tissue. Receptors originate from a woman aged 60-75 years with primary liver carcinoma and hepatitis B virus infection.

Remarks on this clonotype: This CDR3 is missing its conserved last phenylalanine or tryptophan, likely due to a read error. The CDR3 loop reads CASRDRAEQFS. CDR3 in DNA: TGTGCCAGCAGAGACAGGGCTGAGCAGTTCTCT. The chain has TRBV6-8 and TRBJ2-1; TRBD1 agrees at 7 bases. The CDR3 has 11 amino acids. The V segment lost 6 bases and the J segment 9 bases; nucleotides outside the gene matches: 2. The V gene's germline CDR1 is MNHGY and CDR2 SAAAGT.

Points on this clonotype: One junction end does not reproduce the germline sequence, and a read error may be involved. The chain is built from TRBV4-2 and TRBJ1-2; TRBD1 agrees at 9 bases. This CDR3 has 14 amino acids. The germline V gene encodes CDR1 LGHNA and CDR2 YNFKEQ. The CDR3 here is CTSSRDRDSYGYTF. The CDR3 DNA follows: TGTACCAGCAGCCGGGACAGGGACTCCTATGGCTACACCTTC.

Concerning this clonotype: The germline gene is not matched at one end of the junction; a read error may be the cause. For the CDR3, the DNA is TGTGCCAACAGCTTGGCGGGAACGGATACGCAGTATTTT. This sequence encodes CANSLAGTDTQYF. The rearrangement uses TRBV5-4 and TRBJ2-3, with D perhaps TRBD2 (6 bases). Per the germline V gene, CDR1 is SGHNT and CDR2 is YYREEE (reference sequence). The CDR3 totals 13 residues.

A word on this clonotype: One end of the junction is discordant with germline, which a read error may explain. The rearrangement joins TRBV14 to TRBJ2-1; D gene unclear. The CDR3 loop spans 14 amino acids. Germline-derived CDR1 and CDR2 are SGHDN and FVKESK. For the CDR3, the DNA is TGTGCCAGCAGCCATCTAGACACTTACAATGAGCAACTCTTC. This encodes CASSHLDTYNEQLF.

In the case of this clonotype: A junction boundary mismatches the germline segment, possibly from a read error. The chain couples TRBV5-1 to TRBJ1-1, with D perhaps TRBD1 (5 bases). Germline V CDR1 and CDR2: SGHRS, YFSETQ. The CDR3 loop spans 17 amino acids. Here the CDR3 reads CASNLGGRKPMNTEAFF. The CDR3 DNA follows: TGCGCCAGCAACTTGGGGGGACGGAAACCTATGAATACTGAAGCTTTCTTT. The full variable domain, its missing parts supplied by reference TRBV5-1 and TRBJ1-1, is KAGVTQTPRYLIKTRGQQVTLSCSPISGHRSVSWYQQTPGQGLQFLFEYFSETQRNKGNFPGRFSGRQFSNSRSEMNVSTLELGDSALYLCASNLGGRKPMNTEAFFGQGTRLTVV.

The gene calls are TRBV20-1 and TRBJ1-3; possibly TRBD1 for D (5 bases). Germline assignment: CDR1 DFQATT and CDR2 SNEGSKA (reference sequence). There are 13 residues in the CDR3. Trimming stripped 3 bases from V and 2 bases from J, with 8 bases between. CDR3 sequence (DNA): TGCAGTGCTAGGGGCAGGGCTGGAAACACCATATATTTT. It translates to CSARGRAGNTIYF.

As to this clonotype: Sequence at one end of the junction differs from germline and may be a read error. The genes are TRBV12-3 or TRBV12-4 and TRBJ2-3; perhaps TRBD2 as D (6 bases). This CDR3 region has 13 residues. For the CDR3, the DNA is TGTGCAAGCAGTTGGGGGGAGTGGGATACGCAGTATTTT. Translating it yields CASSWGEWDTQYF.

Points on this clonotype: This may be a read error, as it is one base from a much larger clone. The gene calls are TRBV5-1 and TRBJ2-7, with D possibly matching TRBD1 (5 bases). V was pared by 0 bases and J by 2 bases, with 12 bases between. Per germline, CDR1 SGHRS and CDR2 YFSETQ. This CDR3 has 15 residues. The CDR3 DNA reads as TGCGCCAGCAGCTTGGAGGGCAGGGTAGCCTACGAGCAGTACTTC. Its protein is CASSLEGRVAYEQYF.

Comment on this clonotype: Being one base from a much bigger clone, this may be a read error. The chain couples TRBV7-9 to TRBJ2-1; no firm D call. The CDR3 has 16 residues. Between the trimmed V and J ends, which lost 1 base and 2 bases, there was a span of 12 bases. Germline V gives CDR1 SEHNR, CDR2 FQNEAQ (reference sequence). CDR3 sequence reads: CASSLEAEPPYNEQFF. CDR3 DNA sequence: TGTGCCAGCAGCTTAGAGGCGGAGCCCCCCTACAATGAGCAGTTCTTC.

About this clonotype itself: One junction end does not reproduce the germline sequence, and a read error may be involved. This sequence joins TRBV29-1 and TRBJ2-5; 10 bases fit TRBD1. Germline CDR1 and CDR2: SQVTM and ANQGSEA. The CDR3 extends over 15 amino acids. The chain's CDR3 is CSVEGGTGEHETQCF. The CDR3 coding sequence is TGTAGCGTTGAAGGGGGGACAGGGGAACATGAGACCCAGTGCTTC. Combining the CDR3 with reference TRBV29-1 and TRBJ2-5 gives the whole variable domain SAVISQKPSRDICQRGTSLTIQCQVDSQVTMMFWYRQQPGQSLTLIATANQGSEATYESGFVIDKFPISRPNLTFSTLTVSNMSPEDSSIYLCSVEGGTGEHETQCFGPGTRLLVL.

The gene calls are TRBV24-1 and TRBJ2-3; 11 bases align to TRBD1. J gave up 5 bases and V 5 bases, and 2 bases lay outside the gene matches. The CDR3 totals 14 residues. Germline V gene data show CDR1 as KGHDR and CDR2 as SFDVKD. The CDR3 region is CATSGTGGVDTQYF. CDR3 in DNA: TGTGCCACCAGTGGGACAGGGGGCGTAGATACGCAGTATTTT.

Of note for this clonotype: A much larger clone lies a single base off, so this may be a read error. The gene calls are TRBV6-6 and TRBJ1-1; TRBD1 is a possible D gene (5 bases). The CDR3 sequence is 13 residues long. Germline V gene data show CDR1 as MNHNY and CDR2 as SVGAGI (reference sequence). V was shortened by 8 bases and J by 2 bases, with 12 bases between the two germline ends. The CDR3 loop is CASGRGPNTEAFF. The CDR3 DNA is TGTGCCAGCGGCCGGGGACCTAACACTGAAGCTTTCTTT.